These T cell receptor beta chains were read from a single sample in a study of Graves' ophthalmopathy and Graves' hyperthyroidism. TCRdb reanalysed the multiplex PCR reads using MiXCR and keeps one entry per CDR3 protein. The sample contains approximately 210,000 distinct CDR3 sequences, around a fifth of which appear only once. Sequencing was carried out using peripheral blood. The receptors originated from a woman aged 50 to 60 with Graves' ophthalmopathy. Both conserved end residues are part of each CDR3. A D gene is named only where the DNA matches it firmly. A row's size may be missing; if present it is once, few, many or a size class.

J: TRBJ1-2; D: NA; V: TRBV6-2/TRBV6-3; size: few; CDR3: CAISYPPSARNYGYTF; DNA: TGTGCCATCAGTTACCCCCCCTCGGCAAGAAACTATGGCTACACCTTC
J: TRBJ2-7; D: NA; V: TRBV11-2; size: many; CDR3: CASSLAGGGYEQYF; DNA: TGTGCCAGCAGCTTAGCCGGGGGAGGCTACGAGCAGTACTTC
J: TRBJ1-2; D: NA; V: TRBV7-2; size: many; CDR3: CASSLSPGYGYTF; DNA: TGTGCCAGCAGCTTATCCCCTGGGTATGGCTACACCTTC
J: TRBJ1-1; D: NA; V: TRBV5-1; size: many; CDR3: CASSFSRSGLYEAFF; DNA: TGCGCCAGCAGCTTTTCGAGAAGCGGGCTTTATGAAGCTTTCTTT
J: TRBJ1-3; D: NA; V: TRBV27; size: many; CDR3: CASSVTGGGLGNTIYF; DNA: TGTGCCAGCAGTGTAACAGGAGGAGGTCTTGGAAACACCATATATTTT
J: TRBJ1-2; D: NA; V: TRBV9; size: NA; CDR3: CASSPQTGYTF; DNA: TGTGCCAGCAGCCCTCAAACCGGCTACACCTTC
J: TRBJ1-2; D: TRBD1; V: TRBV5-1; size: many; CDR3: CASSLSGQTYGYTF; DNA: TGCGCCAGCAGCTTGTCGGGACAGACCTATGGCTACACCTTC
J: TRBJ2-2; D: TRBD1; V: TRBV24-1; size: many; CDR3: CATSDPGQGAGELFF; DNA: TGTGCCACCAGTGATCCGGGACAGGGGGCTGGGGAGCTGTTTTTT
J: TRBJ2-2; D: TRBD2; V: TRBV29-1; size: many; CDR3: CSVKSISGRTGELFF; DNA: TGCAGCGTCAAATCGATTAGCGGGAGAACCGGGGAGCTGTTTTTT
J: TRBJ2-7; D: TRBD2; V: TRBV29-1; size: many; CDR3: CSVSPAGALEQYF; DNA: TGCAGCGTTTCCCCAGCGGGAGCCCTCGAGCAGTACTTC
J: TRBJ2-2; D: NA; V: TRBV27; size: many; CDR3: CASTQLGAGGELFF; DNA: TGTGCCAGCACGCAGCTGGGGGCTGGCGGGGAGCTGTTTTTT